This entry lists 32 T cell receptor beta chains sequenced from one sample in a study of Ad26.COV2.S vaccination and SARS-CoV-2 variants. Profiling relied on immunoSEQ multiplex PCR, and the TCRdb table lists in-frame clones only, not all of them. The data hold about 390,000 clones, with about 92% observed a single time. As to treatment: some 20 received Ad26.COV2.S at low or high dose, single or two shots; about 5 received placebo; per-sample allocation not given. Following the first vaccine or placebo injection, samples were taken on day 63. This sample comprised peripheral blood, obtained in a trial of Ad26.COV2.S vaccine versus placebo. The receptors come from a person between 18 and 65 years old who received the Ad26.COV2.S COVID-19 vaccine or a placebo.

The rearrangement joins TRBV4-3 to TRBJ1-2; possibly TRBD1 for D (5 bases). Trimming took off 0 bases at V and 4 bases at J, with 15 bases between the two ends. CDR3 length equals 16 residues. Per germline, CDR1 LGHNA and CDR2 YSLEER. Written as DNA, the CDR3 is TGCGCCAGCAGCCAAGAAAAGGGACGCTTCGGCTATGGCTACACCTTC. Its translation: CASSQEKGRFGYGYTF.

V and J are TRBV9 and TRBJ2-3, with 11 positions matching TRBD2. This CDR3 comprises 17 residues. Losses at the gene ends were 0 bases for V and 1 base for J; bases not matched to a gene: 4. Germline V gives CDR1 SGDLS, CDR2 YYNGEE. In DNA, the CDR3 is TGTGCCAGCAGCGTAGCTACGACTAGCGGGGGCACAGATACGCAGTATTTT. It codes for CASSVATTSGGTDTQYF.

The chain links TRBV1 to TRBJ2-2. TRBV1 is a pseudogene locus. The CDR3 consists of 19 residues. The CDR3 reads CTSSQDLRAGDPNTGELFF. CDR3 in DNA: TGCACCAGCAGCCAAGATCTTCGGGCAGGAGACCCGAACACCGGGGAGCTGTTTTTT.

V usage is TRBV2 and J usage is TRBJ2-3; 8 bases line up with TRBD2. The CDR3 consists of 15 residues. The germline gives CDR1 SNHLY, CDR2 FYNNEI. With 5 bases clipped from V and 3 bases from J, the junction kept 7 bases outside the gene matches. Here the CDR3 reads CASSLIAGFTDTQYF. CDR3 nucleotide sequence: TGTGCCAGCAGTCTTATAGCGGGGTTTACAGATACGCAGTATTTT. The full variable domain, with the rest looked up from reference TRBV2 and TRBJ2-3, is EPEVTQTPSHQVTQMGQEVILRCVPISNHLYFYWYRQILGQKVEFLVSFYNNEISEKSEIFDDQFSVERPDGSNFTLKIRSTKLEDSAMYFCASSLIAGFTDTQYFGPGTRLTVL.

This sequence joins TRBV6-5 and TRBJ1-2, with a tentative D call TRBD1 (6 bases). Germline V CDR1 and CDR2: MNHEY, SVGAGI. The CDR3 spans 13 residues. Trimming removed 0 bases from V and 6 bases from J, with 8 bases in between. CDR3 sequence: CASSYSNRDGYTF. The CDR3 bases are TGTGCCAGCAGTTACTCTAACAGGGATGGCTACACCTTC.

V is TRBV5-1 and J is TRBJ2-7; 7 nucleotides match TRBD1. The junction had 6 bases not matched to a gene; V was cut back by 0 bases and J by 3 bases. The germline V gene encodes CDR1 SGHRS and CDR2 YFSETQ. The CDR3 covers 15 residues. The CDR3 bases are TGCGCCAGCAGCTTGGAAGGGGGCGCGATCTACGAGCAGTACTTC. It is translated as CASSLEGGAIYEQYF.

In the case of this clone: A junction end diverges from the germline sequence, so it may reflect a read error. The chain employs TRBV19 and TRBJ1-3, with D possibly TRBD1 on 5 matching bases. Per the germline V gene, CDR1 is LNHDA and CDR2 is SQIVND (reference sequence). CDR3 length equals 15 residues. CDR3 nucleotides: TGTGCCAGTACCACCGGGACCTTTTCCCGAAACACCATATACTTT. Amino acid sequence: CASTTGTFSRNTIYF. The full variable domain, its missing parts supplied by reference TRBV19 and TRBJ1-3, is DGGITQSPKYLFRKEGQNVTLSCEQNLNHDAMYWYRQDPGQGLRLIYYSQIVNDFQKGDIAEGYSVSREKKESFPLTVTSAQKNPTAFYLCASTTGTFSRNTIYFGEGSWLTVV.

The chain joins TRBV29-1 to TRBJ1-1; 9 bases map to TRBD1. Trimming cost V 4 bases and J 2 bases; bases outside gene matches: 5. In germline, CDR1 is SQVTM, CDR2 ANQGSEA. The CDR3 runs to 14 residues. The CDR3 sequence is CSVAGGQGNTEAFF. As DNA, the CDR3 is TGCAGCGTTGCAGGGGGACAGGGAAACACTGAAGCTTTCTTT.

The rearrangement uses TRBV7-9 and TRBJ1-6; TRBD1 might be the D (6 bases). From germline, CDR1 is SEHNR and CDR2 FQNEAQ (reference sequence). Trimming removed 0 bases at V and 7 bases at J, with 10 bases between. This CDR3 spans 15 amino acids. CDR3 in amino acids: CASSLATGSNSPLHF. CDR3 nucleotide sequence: TGTGCCAGCAGCTTAGCAACAGGGTCCAATTCACCCCTCCACTTT.

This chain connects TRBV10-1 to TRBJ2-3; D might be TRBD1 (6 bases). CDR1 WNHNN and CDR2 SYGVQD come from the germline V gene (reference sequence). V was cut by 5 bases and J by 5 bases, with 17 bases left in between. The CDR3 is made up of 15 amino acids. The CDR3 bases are TGCGCCAGCAGTCAGAACCCGAGGGGGATAGATACGCAGTATTTT. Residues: CASSQNPRGIDTQYF.

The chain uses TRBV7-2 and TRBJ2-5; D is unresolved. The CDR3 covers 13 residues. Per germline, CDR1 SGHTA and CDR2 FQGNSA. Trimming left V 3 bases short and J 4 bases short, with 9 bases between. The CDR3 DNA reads TGTGCCAGCAGCTTTACCCCAGCAGAGACCCAGTACTTC. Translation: CASSFTPAETQYF.

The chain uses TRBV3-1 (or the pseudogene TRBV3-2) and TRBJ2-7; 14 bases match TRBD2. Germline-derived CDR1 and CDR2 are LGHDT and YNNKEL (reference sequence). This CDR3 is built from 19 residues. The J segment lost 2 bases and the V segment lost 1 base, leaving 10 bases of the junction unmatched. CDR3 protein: CASSQGGLAGGWIPYEQYF. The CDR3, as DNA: TGTGCCAGCAGCCAAGGAGGACTAGCGGGGGGCTGGATCCCCTACGAGCAGTACTTC.

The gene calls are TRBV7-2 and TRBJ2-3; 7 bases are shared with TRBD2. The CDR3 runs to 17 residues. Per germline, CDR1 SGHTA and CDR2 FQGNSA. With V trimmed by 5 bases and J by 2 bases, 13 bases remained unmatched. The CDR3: CASSDYATLATTDTQYF. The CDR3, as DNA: TGTGCCAGCAGCGACTACGCCACACTAGCGACCACAGATACGCAGTATTTT.

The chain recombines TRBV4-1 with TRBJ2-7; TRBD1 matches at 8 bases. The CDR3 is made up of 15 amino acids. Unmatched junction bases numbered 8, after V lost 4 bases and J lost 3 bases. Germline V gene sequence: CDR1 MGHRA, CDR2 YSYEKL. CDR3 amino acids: CASSPIVQGVYEQYF. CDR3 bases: TGCGCCAGCAGCCCGATAGTACAGGGGGTCTACGAGCAGTACTTC.

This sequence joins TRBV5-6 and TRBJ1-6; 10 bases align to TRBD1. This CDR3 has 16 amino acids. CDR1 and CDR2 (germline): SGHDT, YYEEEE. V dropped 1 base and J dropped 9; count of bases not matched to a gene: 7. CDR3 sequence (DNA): TGTGCCAGCAGCTTGTTCGGGACAGGGGTCGGTTCACCCCTCCACTTT. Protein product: CASSLFGTGVGSPLHF.

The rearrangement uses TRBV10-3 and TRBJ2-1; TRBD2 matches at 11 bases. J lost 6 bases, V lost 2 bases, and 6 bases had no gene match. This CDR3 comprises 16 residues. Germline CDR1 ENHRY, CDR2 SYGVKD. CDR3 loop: CAISEIAGGQGNEQFF. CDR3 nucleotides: TGTGCCATCAGTGAGATAGCGGGGGGGCAGGGCAATGAGCAGTTCTTC.

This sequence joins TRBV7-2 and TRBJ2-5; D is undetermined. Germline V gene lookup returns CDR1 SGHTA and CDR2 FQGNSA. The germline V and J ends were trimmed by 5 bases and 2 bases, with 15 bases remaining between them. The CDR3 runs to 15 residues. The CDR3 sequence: CASSQPPFGQETQYF. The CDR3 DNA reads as TGTGCCAGCAGCCAACCCCCCTTCGGGCAAGAGACCCAGTACTTC.

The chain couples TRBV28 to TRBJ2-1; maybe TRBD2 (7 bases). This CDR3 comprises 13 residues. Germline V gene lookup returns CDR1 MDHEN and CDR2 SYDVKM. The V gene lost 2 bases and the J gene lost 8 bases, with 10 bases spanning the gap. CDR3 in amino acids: CASSLQGGDEQFF. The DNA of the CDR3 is TGTGCCAGCAGTTTACAAGGGGGGGATGAGCAGTTCTTC. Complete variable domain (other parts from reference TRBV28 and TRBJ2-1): DVKVTQSSRYLVKRTGEKVFLECVQDMDHENMFWYRQDPGLGLRLIYFSYDVKMKEKGDIPEGYSVSREKKERFSLILESASTNQTSMYLCASSLQGGDEQFFGPGTRLTVL.

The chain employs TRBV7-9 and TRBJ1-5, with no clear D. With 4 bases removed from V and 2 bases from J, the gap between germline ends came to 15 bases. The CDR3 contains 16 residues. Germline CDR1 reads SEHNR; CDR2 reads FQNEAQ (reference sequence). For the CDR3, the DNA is TGTGCCAGCAGCTCTCGGGAGGGTCTCGGCAATCAGCCCCAGCATTTT. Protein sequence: CASSSREGLGNQPQHF.

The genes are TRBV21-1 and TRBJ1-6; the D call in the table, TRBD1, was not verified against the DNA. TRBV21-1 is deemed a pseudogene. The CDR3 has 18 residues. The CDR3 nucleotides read TGTGCCAGCAGCCCACTAAGTAACCAACAGGGTAGTAATTCACCCCTCCACTTT. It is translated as CASSPLSNQQGSNSPLHF.

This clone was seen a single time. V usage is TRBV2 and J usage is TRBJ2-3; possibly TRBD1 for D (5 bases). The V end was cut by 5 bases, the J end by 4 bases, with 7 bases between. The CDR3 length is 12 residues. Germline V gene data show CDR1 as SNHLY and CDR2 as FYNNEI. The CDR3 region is CASSPTADTQYF. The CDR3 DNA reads TGTGCCAGCAGTCCGACAGCAGATACGCAGTATTTT.

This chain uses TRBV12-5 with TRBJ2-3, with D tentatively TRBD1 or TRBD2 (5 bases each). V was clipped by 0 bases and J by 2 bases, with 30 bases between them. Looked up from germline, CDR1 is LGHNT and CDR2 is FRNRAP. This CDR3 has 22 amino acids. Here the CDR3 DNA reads TGTGCTAGTGGTTTGGTACCATCTGGGACGGGGCGGATCATAGCGTACACAGATACGCAGTATTTT. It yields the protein CASGLVPSGTGRIIAYTDTQYF.

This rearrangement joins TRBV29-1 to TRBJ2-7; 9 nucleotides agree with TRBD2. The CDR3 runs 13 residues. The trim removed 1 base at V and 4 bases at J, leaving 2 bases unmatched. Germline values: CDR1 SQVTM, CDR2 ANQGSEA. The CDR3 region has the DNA TGCAGCGTTGAAGCTAGCGGGGTGTACGAGCAGTACTTC. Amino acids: CSVEASGVYEQYF.

The CDR3 region is CSVEGLAGASSYNEQFF. In DNA form, the CDR3 reads TGCAGCGTTGAGGGGCTAGCGGGGGCAAGCTCCTACAATGAGCAGTTCTTC. This chain joins TRBV29-1 and TRBJ2-1; TRBD2 matches at 10 bases. CDR3 length equals 17 residues. Germline trimming cut 3 bases from V and 0 bases from J; bases unmatched to any gene: 8. Germline values: CDR1 SQVTM, CDR2 ANQGSEA.

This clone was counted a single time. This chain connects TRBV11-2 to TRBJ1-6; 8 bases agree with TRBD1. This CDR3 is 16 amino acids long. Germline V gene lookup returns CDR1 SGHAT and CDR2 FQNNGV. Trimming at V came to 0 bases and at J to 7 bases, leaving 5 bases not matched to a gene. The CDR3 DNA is TGTGCCAGCAGCTTAGAGGCAGGGGGCTGGAATTCACCCCTCCACTTT. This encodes CASSLEAGGWNSPLHF.

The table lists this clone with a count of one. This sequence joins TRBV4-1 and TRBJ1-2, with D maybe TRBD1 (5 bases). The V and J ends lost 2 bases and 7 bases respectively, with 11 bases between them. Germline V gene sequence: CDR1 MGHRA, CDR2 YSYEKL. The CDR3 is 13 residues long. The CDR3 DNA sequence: TGCGCCAGCAGCCAAAATATAGGGGTTGGCTACACCTTC. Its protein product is CASSQNIGVGYTF.

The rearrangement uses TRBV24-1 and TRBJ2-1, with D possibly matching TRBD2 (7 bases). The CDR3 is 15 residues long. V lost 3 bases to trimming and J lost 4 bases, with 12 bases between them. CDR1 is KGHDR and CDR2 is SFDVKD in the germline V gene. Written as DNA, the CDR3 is TGTGCCACCAGTGATACGGGGGGACAATACAATGAGCAGTTCTTC. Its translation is CATSDTGGQYNEQFF.

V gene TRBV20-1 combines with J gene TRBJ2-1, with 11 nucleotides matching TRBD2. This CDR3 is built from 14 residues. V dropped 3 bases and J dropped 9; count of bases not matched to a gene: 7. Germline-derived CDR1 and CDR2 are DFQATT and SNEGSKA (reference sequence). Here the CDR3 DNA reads TGCAGTGCTAGTGGGGGACTAGCGGTTAGTGAGCAGTTCTTC. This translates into CSASGGLAVSEQFF.

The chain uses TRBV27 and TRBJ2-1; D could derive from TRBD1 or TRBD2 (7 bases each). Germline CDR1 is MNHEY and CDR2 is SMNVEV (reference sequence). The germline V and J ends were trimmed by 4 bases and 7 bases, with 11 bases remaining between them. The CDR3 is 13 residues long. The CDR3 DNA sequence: TGTGCCAGCAGTTACAGGGGAGGGAATGAGCAGTTCTTC. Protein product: CASSYRGGNEQFF.

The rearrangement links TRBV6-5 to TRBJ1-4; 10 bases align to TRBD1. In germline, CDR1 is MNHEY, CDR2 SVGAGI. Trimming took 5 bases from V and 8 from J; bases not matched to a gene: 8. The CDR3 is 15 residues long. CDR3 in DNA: TGTGCCAGCAGTAGGGGGACAGGGGTAGGGGAAAAACTGTTTTTT. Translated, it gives CASSRGTGVGEKLFF.

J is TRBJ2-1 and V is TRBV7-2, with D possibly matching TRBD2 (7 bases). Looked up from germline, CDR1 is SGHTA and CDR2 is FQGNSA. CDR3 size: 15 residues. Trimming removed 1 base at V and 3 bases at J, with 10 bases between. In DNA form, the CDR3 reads TGTGCCAGCAGCTTAGGGGGGGGCCACTACAATGAGCAGTTCTTC. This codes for CASSLGGGHYNEQFF.

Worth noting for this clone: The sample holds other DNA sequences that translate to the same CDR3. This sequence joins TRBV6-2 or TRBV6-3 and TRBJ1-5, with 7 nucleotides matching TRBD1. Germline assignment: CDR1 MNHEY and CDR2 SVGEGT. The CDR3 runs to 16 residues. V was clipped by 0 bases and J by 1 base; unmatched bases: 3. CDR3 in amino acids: CASSYSSRGSNQPQHF. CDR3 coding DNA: TGTGCCAGCAGTTACTCGTCCAGGGGGAGCAATCAGCCCCAGCATTTT.